This T cell receptor beta chain was sequenced for a study of early T cells in non-severe SARS-CoV-2 infection. TCRdb ran MiXCR on the 5' RACE reads and lists one entry per CDR3 protein. Of 50,000 to 65,000 distinct CDR3 sequences in the sample, around 20% were seen once. Looked up from germline, CDR1 is SGHKS and CDR2 is YYEKEE (reference sequence). This CDR3 contains 15 residues. V was trimmed by 0 bases and J by 3 bases, leaving 9 bases between them. This clonotype was sampled from an adult who was a healthcare worker with PCR-confirmed SARS-CoV-2 infection or an uninfected control (not recorded which). V gene TRBV5-5 combines with J gene TRBJ2-2, with a weak D call TRBD2 (5 bases). Specimen: whole blood, collected at baseline. CDR3 amino acids: CASSLGLAYTGELFF. The CDR3 coding sequence is TGTGCCAGCAGCTTGGGGCTAGCCTACACCGGGGAGCTGTTTTTT.